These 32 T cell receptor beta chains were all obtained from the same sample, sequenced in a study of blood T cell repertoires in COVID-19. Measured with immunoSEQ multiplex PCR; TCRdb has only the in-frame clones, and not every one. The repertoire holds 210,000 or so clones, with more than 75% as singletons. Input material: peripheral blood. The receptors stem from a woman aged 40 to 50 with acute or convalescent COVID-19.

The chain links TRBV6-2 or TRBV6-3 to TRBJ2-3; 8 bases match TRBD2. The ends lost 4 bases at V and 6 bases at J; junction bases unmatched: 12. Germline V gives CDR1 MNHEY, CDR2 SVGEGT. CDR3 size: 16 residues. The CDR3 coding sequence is TGTGCCAGCAGTTTCGGGCCGGGACTAGTAAGGGATACGCAGTATTTT. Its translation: CASSFGPGLVRDTQYF.

As DNA, the CDR3 is TGTGCCAGCAGTTGGAACGACAGGCGAGGATCCTACGAGCAGTACTTC. This codes for CASSWNDRRGSYEQYF. This chain links TRBV6-5 with TRBJ2-7; D might be TRBD1 (6 bases). V lost 4 bases to trimming and J lost 1 base, with 17 bases between them. The CDR3 covers 16 residues. Germline V gives CDR1 MNHEY, CDR2 SVGAGI.

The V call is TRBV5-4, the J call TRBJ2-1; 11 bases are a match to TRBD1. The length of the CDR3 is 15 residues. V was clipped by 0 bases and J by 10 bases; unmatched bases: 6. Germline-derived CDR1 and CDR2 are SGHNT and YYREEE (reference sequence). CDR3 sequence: CASSLAWTGGWEQFF. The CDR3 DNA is TGTGCCAGCAGCTTGGCCTGGACAGGGGGCTGGGAGCAGTTCTTC.

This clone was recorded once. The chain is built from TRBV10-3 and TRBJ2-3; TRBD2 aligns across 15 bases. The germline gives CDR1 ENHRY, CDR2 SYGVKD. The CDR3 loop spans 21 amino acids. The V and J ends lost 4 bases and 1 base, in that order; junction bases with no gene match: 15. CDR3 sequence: CAISGNTVGTSGRSRTDTQYF. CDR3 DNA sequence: TGTGCCATCAGTGGAAATACGGTAGGGACTAGCGGGAGGTCACGCACAGATACGCAGTATTTT.

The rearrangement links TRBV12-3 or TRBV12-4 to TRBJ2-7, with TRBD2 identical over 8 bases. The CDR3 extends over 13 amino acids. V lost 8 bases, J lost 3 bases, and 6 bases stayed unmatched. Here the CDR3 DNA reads TGTGCCAGCCGGCGGGAGGCCGTCTACGAGCAGTACTTC. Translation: CASRREAVYEQYF.

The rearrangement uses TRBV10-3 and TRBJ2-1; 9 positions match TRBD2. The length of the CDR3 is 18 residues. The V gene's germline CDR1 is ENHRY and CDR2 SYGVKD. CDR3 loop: CVPRRRGGGRSSYNEQFF. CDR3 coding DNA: TGTGTCCCGAGAAGGCGGGGGGGTGGAAGGAGCTCCTACAATGAGCAGTTCTTC.

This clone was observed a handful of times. The CDR3 loop reads CASSLAGGYEQYF. CDR3 sequence (DNA): TGTGCCAGCAGTTTAGCAGGGGGTTACGAGCAGTACTTC. The chain couples TRBV12-3 or TRBV12-4 to TRBJ2-7; possibly TRBD1 for D (6 bases). V was cut by 0 bases and J by 4 bases, with 7 bases left in between. The CDR3 is made up of 13 amino acids.

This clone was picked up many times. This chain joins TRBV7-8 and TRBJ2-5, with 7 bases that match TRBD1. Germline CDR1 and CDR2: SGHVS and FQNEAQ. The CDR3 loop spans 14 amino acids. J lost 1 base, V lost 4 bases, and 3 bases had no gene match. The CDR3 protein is CASSSRGFQETQYF. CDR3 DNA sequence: TGTGCCAGCAGCTCCAGGGGGTTCCAAGAGACCCAGTACTTC.

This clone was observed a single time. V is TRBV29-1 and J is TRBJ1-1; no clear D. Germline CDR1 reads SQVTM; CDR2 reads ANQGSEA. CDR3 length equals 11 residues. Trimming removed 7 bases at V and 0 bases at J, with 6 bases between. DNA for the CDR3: TGCAGCGGTCAAATGAACACTGAAGCTTTCTTT. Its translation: CSGQMNTEAFF.

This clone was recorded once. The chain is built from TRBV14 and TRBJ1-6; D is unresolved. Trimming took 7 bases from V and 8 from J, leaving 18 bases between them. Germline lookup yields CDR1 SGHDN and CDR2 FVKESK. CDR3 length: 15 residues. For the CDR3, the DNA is TGTGCCAGCACTACGATTCCCCCCACTTATTCACCCCTCCACTTT. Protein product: CASTTIPPTYSPLHF.

The DNA for the CDR3 is TGTGCCGCCGGGGACAGTATGAACACTGAAGCTTTCTTT. Protein product: CAAGDSMNTEAFF. The rearrangement uses TRBV10-3 and TRBJ1-1; 7 bases are shared with TRBD1. J lost 0 bases, V lost 11 bases, and 6 bases had no gene match. Germline lookup yields CDR1 ENHRY and CDR2 SYGVKD. CDR3 length: 13 residues.

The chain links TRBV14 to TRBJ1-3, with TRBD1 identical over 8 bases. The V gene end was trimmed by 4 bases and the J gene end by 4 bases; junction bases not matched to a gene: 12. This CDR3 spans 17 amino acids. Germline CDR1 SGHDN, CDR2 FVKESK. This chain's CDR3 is CASSPDSRQGKGNTIYF. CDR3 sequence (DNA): TGTGCCAGCAGCCCCGACTCCAGACAGGGGAAGGGAAACACCATATATTTT. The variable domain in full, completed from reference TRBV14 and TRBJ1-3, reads EAGVTQFPSHSVIEKGQTVTLRCDPISGHDNLYWYRRVMGKEIKFLLHFVKESKQDESGMPNNRFLAERTGGTYSTLKVQPAELEDSGVYFCASSPDSRQGKGNTIYFGEGSWLTVV.

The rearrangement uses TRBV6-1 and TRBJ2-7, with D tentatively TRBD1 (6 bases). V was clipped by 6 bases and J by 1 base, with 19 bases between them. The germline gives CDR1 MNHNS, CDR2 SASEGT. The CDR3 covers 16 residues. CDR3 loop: CASSERAGRGSYEQYF. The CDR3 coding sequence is TGTGCCAGCAGCGAACGGGCGGGCAGGGGATCCTACGAGCAGTACTTC.

The CDR3 nucleotides are TGTGCCAGCAGCGGGACAGGGGACACCGGGGAGCTGTTTTTT. This gives the protein CASSGTGDTGELFF. This rearrangement joins TRBV6-4 to TRBJ2-2; 10 bases map to TRBD1. CDR1 is MRHNA, CDR2 SNTAGT, per germline. The CDR3 spans 14 residues. V lost 6 bases to trimming and J lost 3 bases; unmatched junction nucleotides: 1.

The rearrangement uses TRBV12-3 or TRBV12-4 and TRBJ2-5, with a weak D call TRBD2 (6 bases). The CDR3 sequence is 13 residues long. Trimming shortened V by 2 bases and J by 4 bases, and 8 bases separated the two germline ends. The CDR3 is CASSLSGVETQYF. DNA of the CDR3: TGTGCCAGCAGTTTATCGGGGGTAGAGACCCAGTACTTC.

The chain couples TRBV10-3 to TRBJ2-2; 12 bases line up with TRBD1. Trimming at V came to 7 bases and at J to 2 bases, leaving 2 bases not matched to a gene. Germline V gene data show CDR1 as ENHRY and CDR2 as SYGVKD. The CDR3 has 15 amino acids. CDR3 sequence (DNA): TGTGCCATCATGGGGACAGGGGGCAACACCGGGGAGCTGTTTTTT. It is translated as CAIMGTGGNTGELFF.

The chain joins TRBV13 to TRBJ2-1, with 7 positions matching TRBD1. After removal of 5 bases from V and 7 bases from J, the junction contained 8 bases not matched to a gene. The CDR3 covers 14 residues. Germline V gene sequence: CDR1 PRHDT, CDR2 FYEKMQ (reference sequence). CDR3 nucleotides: TGTGCCAGCAGCGAGGGACAGTGGACTAATGAGCAGTTCTTC. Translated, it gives CASSEGQWTNEQFF.

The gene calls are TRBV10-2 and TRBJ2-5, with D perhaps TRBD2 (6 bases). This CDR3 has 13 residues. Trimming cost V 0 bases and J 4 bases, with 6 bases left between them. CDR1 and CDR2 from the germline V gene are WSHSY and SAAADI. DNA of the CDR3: TGCGCCAGCAGTGAGTCAGCGGGAGAGACCCAGTACTTC. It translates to CASSESAGETQYF.

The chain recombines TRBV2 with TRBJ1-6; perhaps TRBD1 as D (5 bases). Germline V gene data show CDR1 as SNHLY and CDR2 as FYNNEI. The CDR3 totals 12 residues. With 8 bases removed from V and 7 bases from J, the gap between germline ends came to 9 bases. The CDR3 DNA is TGTGCCAGCGGGGCGGGGAATTCACCCCTCCACTTT. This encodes CASGAGNSPLHF.

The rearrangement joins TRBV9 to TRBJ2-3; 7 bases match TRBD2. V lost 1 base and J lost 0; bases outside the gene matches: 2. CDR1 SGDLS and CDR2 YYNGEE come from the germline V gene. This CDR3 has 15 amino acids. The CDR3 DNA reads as TGTGCCAGCAGCGTACTCGGGGGGAGCACAGATACGCAGTATTTT. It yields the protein CASSVLGGSTDTQYF. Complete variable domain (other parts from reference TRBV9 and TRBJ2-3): DSGVTQTPKHLITATGQRVTLRCSPRSGDLSVYWYQQSLDQGLQFLIQYYNGEERAKGNILERFSAQQFPDLHSELNLSSLELGDSALYFCASSVLGGSTDTQYFGPGTRLTVL.

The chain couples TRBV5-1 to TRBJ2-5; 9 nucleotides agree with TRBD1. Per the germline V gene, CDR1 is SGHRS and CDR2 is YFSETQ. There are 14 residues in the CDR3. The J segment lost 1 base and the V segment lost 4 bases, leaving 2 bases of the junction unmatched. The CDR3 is CASSGGQGQETQYF. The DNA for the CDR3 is TGCGCCAGCAGCGGGGGACAGGGCCAAGAGACCCAGTACTTC.

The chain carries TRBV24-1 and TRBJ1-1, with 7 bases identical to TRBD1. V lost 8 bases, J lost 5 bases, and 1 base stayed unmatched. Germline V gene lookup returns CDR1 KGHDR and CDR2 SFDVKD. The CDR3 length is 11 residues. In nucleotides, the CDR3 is TGTGCCACCAAGACAGGGACTGAAGCTTTCTTT. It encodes CATKTGTEAFF.

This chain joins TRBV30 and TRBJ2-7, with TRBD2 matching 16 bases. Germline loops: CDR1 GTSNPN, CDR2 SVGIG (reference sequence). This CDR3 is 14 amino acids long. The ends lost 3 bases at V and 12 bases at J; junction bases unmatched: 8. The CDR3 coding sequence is TGTGCCTGGAGACCGGGACTAGCGGGAGGGCCGGCGTACTTC. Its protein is CAWRPGLAGGPAYF.

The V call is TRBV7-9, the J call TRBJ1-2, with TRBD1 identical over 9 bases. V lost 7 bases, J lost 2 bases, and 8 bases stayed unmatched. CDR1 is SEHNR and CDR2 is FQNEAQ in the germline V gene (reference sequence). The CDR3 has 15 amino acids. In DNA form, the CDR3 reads TGTGCCAGCACCCTCCGACAGGGGGTAAACTATGGCTACACCTTC. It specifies CASTLRQGVNYGYTF.

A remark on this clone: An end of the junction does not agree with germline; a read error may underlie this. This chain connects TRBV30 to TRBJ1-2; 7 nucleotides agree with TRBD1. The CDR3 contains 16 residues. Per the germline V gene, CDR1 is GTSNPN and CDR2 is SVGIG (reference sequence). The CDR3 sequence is CAWSVGTVDTKYGYTF. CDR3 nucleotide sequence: TGTGCCTGGAGTGTAGGGACAGTAGATACTAAATATGGCTACACCTTC.

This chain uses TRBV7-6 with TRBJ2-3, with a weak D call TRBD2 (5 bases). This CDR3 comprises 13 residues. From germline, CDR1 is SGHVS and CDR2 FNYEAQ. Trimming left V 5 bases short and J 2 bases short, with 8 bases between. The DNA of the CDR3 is TGTGCCAGCAGCCGAGGGAACACAGATACGCAGTATTTT. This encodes CASSRGNTDTQYF.

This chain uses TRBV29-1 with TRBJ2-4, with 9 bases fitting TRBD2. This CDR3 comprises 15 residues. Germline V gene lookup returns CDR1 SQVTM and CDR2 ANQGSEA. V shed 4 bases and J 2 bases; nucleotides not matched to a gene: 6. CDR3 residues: CSVVNSGSSKNIQYF. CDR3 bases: TGCAGCGTTGTAAATAGCGGGAGCTCCAAAAACATTCAGTACTTC.

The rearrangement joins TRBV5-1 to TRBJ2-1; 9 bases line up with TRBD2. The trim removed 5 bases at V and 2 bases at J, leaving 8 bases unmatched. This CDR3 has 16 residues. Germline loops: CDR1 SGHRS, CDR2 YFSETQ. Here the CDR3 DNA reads TGCGCCAGCAGACCATTCGCGGGGGGGACCTACAATGAGCAGTTCTTC. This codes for CASRPFAGGTYNEQFF.

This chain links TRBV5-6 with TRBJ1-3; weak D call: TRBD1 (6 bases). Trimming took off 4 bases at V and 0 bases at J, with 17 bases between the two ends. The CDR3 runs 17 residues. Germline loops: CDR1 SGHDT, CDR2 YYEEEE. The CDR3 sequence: CASSTRTDPFSGNTIYF. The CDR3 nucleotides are TGTGCCAGCAGCACTCGGACAGACCCCTTCTCTGGAAACACCATATATTTT.

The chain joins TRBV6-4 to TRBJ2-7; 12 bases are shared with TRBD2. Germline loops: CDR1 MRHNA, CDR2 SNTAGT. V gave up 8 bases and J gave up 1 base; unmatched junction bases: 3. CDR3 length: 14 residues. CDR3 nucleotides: TGTGCCAGCGAAGGACTAGCGGGATCCTACGAGCAGTACTTC. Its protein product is CASEGLAGSYEQYF.

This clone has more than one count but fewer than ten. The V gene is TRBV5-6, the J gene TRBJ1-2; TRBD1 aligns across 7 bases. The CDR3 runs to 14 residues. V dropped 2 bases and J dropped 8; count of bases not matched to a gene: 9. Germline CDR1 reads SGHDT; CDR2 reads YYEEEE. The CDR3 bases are TGTGCCAGCAGCTTTGCTACAGGGGAGTGGGGCTACACCTTC. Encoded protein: CASSFATGEWGYTF.

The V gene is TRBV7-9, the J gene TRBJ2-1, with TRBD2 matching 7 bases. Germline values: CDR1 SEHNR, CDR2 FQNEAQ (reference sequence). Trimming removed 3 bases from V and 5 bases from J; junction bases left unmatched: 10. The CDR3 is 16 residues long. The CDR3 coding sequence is TGTGCCAGCAGCTTCGCACGCGCTAGCGGAGACAATGAGCAGTTCTTC. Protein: CASSFARASGDNEQFF.